These 28 T cell receptor beta chains came from one sample sequenced in a study of early T cells in non-severe SARS-CoV-2 infection. A single record per CDR3 protein comes from TCRdb applying MiXCR to the 5' RACE reads. The sample carries about 77,000 distinct CDR3 sequences, around a tenth recorded once. Sequenced input: whole blood. The receptors here all came from an adult who was a healthcare worker with PCR-confirmed SARS-CoV-2 infection or an uninfected control (not recorded which).

This clonotype was found many times. CDR3 DNA: TGTGCCAGCAACGTAGGACTAGCGGGAGATACGCAGTATTTT. Its protein is CASNVGLAGDTQYF. The chain recombines TRBV7-9 with TRBJ2-3; 11 bases are shared with TRBD2. The junction had 5 bases not matched to a gene; V was cut back by 7 bases and J by 5 bases. Germline V CDR1 and CDR2: SEHNR, FQNEAQ (reference sequence). The CDR3 has 14 residues.

This clonotype was detected ten times or more. The rearrangement uses TRBV28 and TRBJ2-1; TRBD1 or TRBD2 may be the D gene (5 bases each). This CDR3 is 16 amino acids long. V shed 4 bases and J shed 7 bases, with 20 bases lying between them. CDR1 and CDR2 from the germline V gene are MDHEN and SYDVKM. CDR3 bases: TGTGCCAGCAGTTCCTTACCGCCCCGGGACGGGAATGAGCAGTTCTTC. Protein sequence: CASSSLPPRDGNEQFF.

This clonotype has at least ten counts. The chain is built from TRBV27 and TRBJ1-5; D might be TRBD1 (5 bases). Trimming shortened V by 8 bases and J by 0 bases, and 20 bases separated the two germline ends. This CDR3 has 17 residues. Germline CDR1 MNHEY, CDR2 SMNVEV (reference sequence). The CDR3 DNA follows: TGTGCCAGCGGGCTCCGGGGCCCAAGTTATAGCAATCAGCCCCAGCATTTT. Residues: CASGLRGPSYSNQPQHF.

This clonotype was counted between two and nine times. The J gene is TRBJ2-3, the V gene TRBV10-3, with 14 nucleotides matching TRBD2. Germline V gene data show CDR1 as ENHRY and CDR2 as SYGVKD. The CDR3 loop spans 16 amino acids. V was pared by 4 bases and J by 7 bases, with 7 bases of the junction left unmatched. The CDR3 sequence is CAISAGTSGSINTQYF. CDR3 sequence (DNA): TGTGCCATCAGTGCCGGGACTAGCGGGAGTATAAATACGCAGTATTTT.

About this clonotype: A much more abundant neighbour one base away suggests this may be a read error. V usage is TRBV12-3 or TRBV12-4 and J usage is TRBJ2-7; D is undetermined. V lost 4 bases to trimming and J lost 2 bases, with 3 bases between them. This CDR3 comprises 11 residues. The CDR3 sequence is CASSSTYEQYF. For the CDR3, the DNA is TGTGCCAGCAGTTCTACCTACGAGCAGTACTTC.

This clonotype was recorded many times. The rearrangement uses TRBV3-1 and TRBJ2-3, with 7 bases lining up with TRBD2. The CDR3 runs 13 residues. From germline, CDR1 is LGHDT and CDR2 YNNKEL (reference sequence). V shed 5 bases and J 10 bases; nucleotides not matched to a gene: 9. CDR3 protein: CASSSSGTPAQYF. For the CDR3, the DNA is TGTGCCAGCAGCTCTAGCGGAACCCCGGCGCAGTATTTT.

This clonotype was picked up many times. CDR3 residues: CASSFGGPYNEQFF. For the CDR3, the DNA is TGTGCCAGCAGTTTTGGGGGACCCTACAATGAGCAGTTCTTC. V is TRBV12-3 or TRBV12-4 and J is TRBJ2-1, with D possibly being TRBD1 or TRBD2 (5 bases each). The CDR3 sequence is 14 residues long. V dropped 3 bases and J dropped 2 bases, with 8 bases sitting between them.

The rearrangement uses TRBV20-1 and TRBJ2-1, with 9 bases fitting TRBD2. The germline CDR1 and CDR2 sequences are DFQATT and SNEGSKA (reference sequence). The CDR3 is 16 amino acids. The J segment lost 3 bases and the V segment lost 5 bases, leaving 11 bases of the junction unmatched. CDR3 in DNA: TGCAGTGCTGTTCGGAAAGCGGGAGGACACTACAATGAGCAGTTCTTC. As protein: CSAVRKAGGHYNEQFF.

This clonotype has a count of ten or more. The chain joins TRBV11-2 to TRBJ2-1; 9 nucleotides agree with TRBD2. CDR3 length: 16 residues. Germline values: CDR1 SGHAT, CDR2 FQNNGV. The J segment lost 8 bases and the V segment lost 0 bases, leaving 8 bases of the junction unmatched. The CDR3 region is CASSLDFAGGRHEQFF. The CDR3 bases are TGTGCCAGCAGCTTAGATTTCGCGGGAGGGCGGCATGAGCAGTTCTTC.

This clonotype was seen a few times. The chain couples TRBV20-1 to TRBJ2-5; 9 bases are shared with TRBD2. Germline CDR1 DFQATT, CDR2 SNEGSKA (reference sequence). V lost 7 bases, J lost 3 bases, and 6 bases stayed unmatched. The CDR3 sequence is 13 residues long. CDR3 DNA sequence: TGCAGTGTTTTAGCGGGAGTCGAAGAGACCCAGTACTTC. This gives the protein CSVLAGVEETQYF.

The rearrangement uses TRBV12-5 and TRBJ2-5; 10 nucleotides match TRBD2. This CDR3 region has 14 residues. Looked up from germline, CDR1 is LGHNT and CDR2 is FRNRAP. V lost 6 bases to trimming and J lost 4 bases; unmatched junction nucleotides: 5. The CDR3 protein is CASGASGRGETQYF. The DNA of the CDR3 is TGTGCTAGTGGAGCTAGCGGGAGAGGAGAGACCCAGTACTTC. Variable domain in full (rest from reference TRBV12-5 and TRBJ2-5): DARVTQTPRHKVTEMGQEVTMRCQPILGHNTVFWYRQTMMQGLELLAYFRNRAPLDDSGMPKDRFSAEMPDATLATLKIQPSEPRDSAVYFCASGASGRGETQYFGPGTRLLVL.

The table lists this clonotype with many counts. The chain carries TRBV6-2 or TRBV6-3 and TRBJ2-5, with D possibly being TRBD2 (5 bases). V lost 6 bases, J lost 4 bases, and 9 bases lay in between. Looked up from germline, CDR1 is MNHEY and CDR2 is SVGEGT. The CDR3 covers 12 residues. The CDR3 spells CASSGAAETQYF. Here the CDR3 DNA reads TGTGCCAGCAGCGGAGCGGCAGAGACCCAGTACTTC.

This clonotype was observed a few times. V gene TRBV7-8 combines with J gene TRBJ2-1; D is uncertain. From germline, CDR1 is SGHVS and CDR2 FQNEAQ. This CDR3 contains 13 residues. V was pared by 3 bases and J by 3 bases, with 6 bases between. The CDR3 loop is CASSLASYNEQFF. The CDR3 coding sequence is TGTGCCAGCAGCTTGGCTAGCTACAATGAGCAGTTCTTC.

Ten or more counts support this clonotype. This rearrangement joins TRBV12-3 or TRBV12-4 to TRBJ1-6; 7 bases agree with TRBD1. The CDR3 runs 15 residues. With V trimmed by 4 bases and J by 5 bases, 5 bases remained unmatched. DNA of the CDR3: TGTGCCAGCAGTTCAACGGGACAGCATAATTCACCCCTCCACTTT. Its translation is CASSSTGQHNSPLHF.

Only a few counts were recorded for this clonotype. The gene calls are TRBV15 and TRBJ2-7; weak D call: TRBD2 (6 bases). This CDR3 is 15 amino acids long. Looked up from germline, CDR1 is LNHNV and CDR2 is YYDKDF (reference sequence). V was clipped by 3 bases and J by 4 bases, with 16 bases between them. For the CDR3, the DNA is TGTGCCACCAGCAGGGAGGGTTCTGGGTCGTACGAGCAGTACTTC. Amino acids: CATSREGSGSYEQYF.

This clonotype was counted at least ten times. The chain joins TRBV27 to TRBJ1-1; D perhaps matches TRBD1 (6 bases). Germline V CDR1 and CDR2: MNHEY, SMNVEV (reference sequence). CDR3 length: 14 residues. V was clipped by 7 bases and J by 2 bases, with 14 bases between them. DNA for the CDR3: TGTGCCAGCAATCGGCAGGGGCCAAACACTGAAGCTTTCTTT. The encoded protein is CASNRQGPNTEAFF.

The CDR3 region is CASSGGLAGGPRHEQYF. As DNA, the CDR3 is TGTGCCAGCAGCGGGGGACTAGCGGGAGGGCCTAGGCACGAGCAGTACTTC. This chain connects TRBV7-2 to TRBJ2-7, with 16 bases fitting TRBD2. Germline V CDR1 and CDR2: SGHTA, FQGNSA. CDR3 size: 17 residues. With 5 bases clipped from V and 5 bases from J, the junction kept 9 bases outside the gene matches. Drawing the rest from reference TRBV7-2 and TRBJ2-7, the complete variable domain is GAGVSQSPSNKVTEKGKDVELRCDPISGHTALYWYRQSLGQGLEFLIYFQGNSAPDKSGLPSDRFSAERTGGSVSTLTIQRTQQEDSAVYLCASSGGLAGGPRHEQYFGPGTRLTVT.

There are many counts of this clonotype. This chain joins TRBV30 and TRBJ1-4; D is undetermined. The V end lost 4 bases, the J end lost 0 bases, and 12 bases lay between the germline ends. In germline, CDR1 is GTSNPN, CDR2 SVGIG (reference sequence). This CDR3 spans 15 amino acids. The chain's CDR3 is CAWNRGESTNEKLFF. CDR3 coding DNA: TGTGCCTGGAATCGGGGAGAATCAACTAATGAAAAACTGTTTTTT.

A few counts support this clonotype. J is TRBJ1-2 and V is TRBV7-6; TRBD1 matches 12 bases. CDR1 and CDR2 from the germline V gene are SGHVS and FNYEAQ. The CDR3 has 15 residues. The V gene end was trimmed by 5 bases and the J gene end by 4 bases; junction bases not matched to a gene: 5. In DNA, the CDR3 is TGTGCCAGCAGCCCCGGGACAGGGGGCTTCTATGGCTACACCTTC. It yields the protein CASSPGTGGFYGYTF.

This clonotype was seen many times. The CDR3 DNA follows: TGTGCCAGCACACCACCCAGCGGGATTCGCACAGATACGCAGTATTTT. It encodes CASTPPSGIRTDTQYF. This chain connects TRBV28 to TRBJ2-3; 7 bases agree with TRBD2. The germline CDR1 and CDR2 sequences are MDHEN and SYDVKM. V was pared by 7 bases and J by 1 base, with 11 bases of the junction left unmatched. This CDR3 spans 16 amino acids. Full variable domain (outside the CDR3, taken from reference TRBV28 and TRBJ2-3): DVKVTQSSRYLVKRTGEKVFLECVQDMDHENMFWYRQDPGLGLRLIYFSYDVKMKEKGDIPEGYSVSREKKERFSLILESASTNQTSMYLCASTPPSGIRTDTQYFGPGTRLTVL.

This clonotype was seen ten or more times. The CDR3 region has the DNA TGTGCCAGCAGCCGTAGCGGGGGCGTAGAGCAGTACTTC. Translated, it gives CASSRSGGVEQYF. The V and J genes are TRBV7-9 and TRBJ2-7; 9 positions match TRBD2. The length of the CDR3 is 13 residues. The germline CDR1 and CDR2 sequences are SEHNR and FQNEAQ (reference sequence). With 5 bases clipped from V and 7 bases from J, the junction kept 6 bases outside the gene matches.

V usage is TRBV5-1 and J usage is TRBJ2-1; D is ambiguous. The CDR3 totals 13 residues. CDR1 and CDR2 from the germline V gene are SGHRS and YFSETQ. The V and J ends lost 5 bases and 2 bases respectively, with 8 bases between them. CDR3 nucleotide sequence: TGCGCCAGCAGTCCCGCCGCCTACAATGAGCAGTTCTTC. Residues: CASSPAAYNEQFF.

The chain couples TRBV30 to TRBJ2-7; 7 positions agree with TRBD2. Trimming cost V 5 bases and J 2 bases; bases outside gene matches: 6. The CDR3 is made up of 13 amino acids. Germline CDR1 GTSNPN, CDR2 SVGIG (reference sequence). For the CDR3, the DNA is TGTGCCTGGCGGGCTAGCGGAACCTACGAGCAGTACTTC. Translating gives CAWRASGTYEQYF.

The V and J genes are TRBV6-1 and TRBJ1-6; no firm D call. The CDR3 covers 15 residues. Germline V gene data show CDR1 as MNHNS and CDR2 as SASEGT. Trimming removed 5 bases at V and 7 bases at J, with 15 bases between. The DNA for the CDR3 is TGTGCCAGCAGTCCCCGAGACGGCCTAAATTCACCCCTCCACTTT. This codes for CASSPRDGLNSPLHF.

This clonotype was found many times. The chain employs TRBV6-1 and TRBJ2-1; D unclear. The V end lost 7 bases, the J end lost 7 bases, and 8 bases lay between the germline ends. The CDR3 consists of 11 residues. Germline assignment: CDR1 MNHNS and CDR2 SASEGT. This CDR3 is CASILANEQFF. DNA for the CDR3: TGTGCCAGCATTTTAGCTAATGAGCAGTTCTTC.

This clonotype was seen at least ten times. The chain employs TRBV20-1 and TRBJ2-3, with 9 bases identical to TRBD2. The CDR3 runs 16 residues. With V trimmed by 1 base and J by 6 bases, 11 bases remained unmatched. Germline V gives CDR1 DFQATT, CDR2 SNEGSKA (reference sequence). The CDR3 region is CSARARGRAGGDTQYF. The CDR3, as DNA: TGCAGTGCTAGAGCCCGGGGGAGAGCGGGAGGTGATACGCAGTATTTT.

This clonotype occurred many times. The rearrangement links TRBV7-9 to TRBJ2-1, with D maybe TRBD2 (6 bases). The germline CDR1 and CDR2 sequences are SEHNR and FQNEAQ (reference sequence). This CDR3 spans 15 amino acids. The V and J ends lost 1 base and 4 bases respectively, with 11 bases between them. Here the CDR3 DNA reads TGTGCCAGCAGCTTAGACGGCGGACTATACAATGAGCAGTTCTTC. Protein sequence: CASSLDGGLYNEQFF.

The table lists this clonotype with many counts. DNA for the CDR3: TGTGCCATCAGTGAGTACAAGAACACCGGGGAGCTGTTTTTT. Its translation is CAISEYKNTGELFF. This chain uses TRBV10-3 with TRBJ2-2; D ambiguous. V dropped 1 base and J dropped 1 base, with 4 bases sitting between them. The CDR3 runs 14 residues. Germline CDR1 is ENHRY and CDR2 is SYGVKD.